The rows below give T cell receptor beta chains drawn from one sample of a study of early T cells in non-severe SARS-CoV-2 infection. TCRdb processed the 5' RACE reads anew with MiXCR; each CDR3 protein has one entry. The table includes 50,000 to 60,000 distinct CDR3 sequences, approximately 13% detected once. The sequenced material came from whole blood. All receptors derive from an adult who was a healthcare worker with PCR-confirmed SARS-CoV-2 infection or an uninfected control (not recorded which). Both conserved end residues are part of each CDR3. D genes are given only for firm matches. Not all rows give a size; the values are once, few, many and, for expanded clones, a class.

D: TRBD2; V: TRBV11-2; J: TRBJ2-1; size: many; CDR3: CASSWGLAVNEQFF; DNA: TGTGCCAGCAGCTGGGGACTAGCGGTGAATGAGCAGTTCTTC
D: NA; V: TRBV3-1; J: TRBJ2-5; size: NA; CDR3: CASSPRDLETQYF; DNA: TGTGCCAGCAGCCCCCGGGACTTAGAGACCCAGTACTTC
D: TRBD2; V: TRBV6-2/TRBV6-3; J: TRBJ2-7; size: few; CDR3: CASTLAGVAYEQYF; DNA: TGTGCCAGCACCTTAGCGGGGGTCGCCTACGAGCAGTACTTC
D: TRBD1; V: TRBV27; J: TRBJ1-6; size: NA; CDR3: CASSTGTENSPLHF; DNA: TGTGCCAGCAGTACCGGGACAGAGAATTCACCCCTCCACTTT
D: NA; V: TRBV6-2/TRBV6-3; J: TRBJ2-1; size: many; CDR3: CASSYSGDGQFF; DNA: TGTGCCAGCAGTTACTCTGGAGACGGGCAGTTCTTC
D: NA; V: TRBV6-6; J: TRBJ2-3; size: many; CDR3: CASSPGAVDTQYF; DNA: TGTGCCAGCAGTCCGGGGGCCGTAGATACGCAGTATTTT
D: TRBD1; V: TRBV12-3/TRBV12-4; J: TRBJ1-3; size: NA; CDR3: CARGSTGQKRNTIYF; DNA: TGTGCCAGAGGATCAACGGGACAGAAAAGAAACACCATATATTTT
D: TRBD1; V: TRBV7-9; J: TRBJ2-1; size: many; CDR3: CASSLRDDRGMSEQFF; DNA: TGTGCCAGCAGCTTACGGGATGACAGGGGTATGAGTGAGCAGTTCTTC
D: TRBD2; V: TRBV7-8; J: TRBJ2-5; size: NA; CDR3: CASFSGGETQYF; DNA: TGTGCCAGCTTCAGCGGGGGGGAGACCCAGTACTTC
D: NA; V: TRBV19; J: TRBJ1-5; size: NA; CDR3: CASSIGGARDQPQHF; DNA: TGTGCCAGTAGTATAGGGGGGGCGAGGGATCAGCCCCAGCATTTT
D: NA; V: TRBV5-1; J: TRBJ2-5; size: NA; CDR3: CASSQSWGKYQETQYF; DNA: TGCGCCAGCAGCCAATCGTGGGGGAAGTACCAAGAGACCCAGTACTTC
D: TRBD1; V: TRBV11-2; J: TRBJ2-1; size: few; CDR3: CASSSDRDNEQFF; DNA: TGTGCCAGCAGCTCAGACAGGGACAATGAGCAGTTCTTC
D: NA; V: TRBV6-2/TRBV6-3; J: TRBJ2-3; size: few; CDR3: CASTVGESGPTTQYF; DNA: TGTGCCAGCACGGTTGGTGAAAGCGGACCGACTACGCAGTATTTT
D: NA; V: TRBV19; J: TRBJ2-7; size: many; CDR3: CASISQTYEQYF; DNA: TGTGCCAGTATATCCCAAACCTACGAGCAGTACTTC
D: NA; V: TRBV7-9; J: TRBJ2-7; size: few; CDR3: CASSLSRDGQPFAEQYF; DNA: TGTGCCAGCAGCCTTTCGAGGGACGGGCAGCCTTTCGCCGAGCAGTACTTC
D: NA; V: TRBV20-1; J: TRBJ2-6; size: few; CDR3: CSARSGRTSGANVLTF; DNA: TGCAGTGCTAGGTCTGGACGGACTTCTGGGGCCAACGTCCTGACTTTC
D: TRBD1; V: TRBV7-3; J: TRBJ2-3; size: NA; CDR3: CASTPGTAITDTQYF; DNA: TGTGCCAGCACCCCCGGGACAGCAATCACAGATACGCAGTATTTT
D: NA; V: TRBV12-5; J: TRBJ2-7; size: many; CDR3: CASANRGAHYEQYF; DNA: TGTGCTAGTGCCAACCGGGGGGCCCACTACGAGCAGTACTTC
D: TRBD1; V: TRBV5-1; J: TRBJ1-1; size: many; CDR3: CASSWTGGTEAFF; DNA: TGCGCCAGCAGCTGGACAGGGGGCACTGAAGCTTTCTTT
D: NA; V: TRBV6-2/TRBV6-3; J: TRBJ1-1; size: few; CDR3: CASSYGGGVQTEAFF; DNA: TGTGCCAGCAGTTACGGGGGGGGCGTTCAGACTGAAGCTTTCTTT
D: TRBD2; V: TRBV7-8; J: TRBJ2-7; size: many; CDR3: CASSPGRGASYEQYF; DNA: TGTGCCAGCAGCCCCGGGAGGGGGGCCTCCTACGAGCAGTACTTC
D: NA; V: TRBV4-2; J: TRBJ2-1; size: few; CDR3: CASSQLAGDEQFF; DNA: TGTGCCAGCAGCCAACTGGCAGGGGATGAGCAGTTCTTC
D: NA; V: TRBV6-9; J: TRBJ1-4; size: many; CDR3: CASSYSPGHFNEKLFF; DNA: TGTGCCAGCAGTTATTCGCCGGGACACTTTAATGAAAAACTGTTTTTT
D: NA; V: TRBV6-5; J: TRBJ1-2; size: many; CDR3: CASKTDRSGYTF; DNA: TGTGCCAGCAAAACGGACCGGTCCGGCTACACCTTC
D: NA; V: TRBV7-6; J: TRBJ2-6; size: many; CDR3: CASSLWDGPGANVLTF; DNA: TGTGCCAGCAGCTTATGGGACGGTCCTGGGGCCAACGTCCTGACTTTC
D: NA; V: TRBV7-8; J: TRBJ2-6; size: many; CDR3: CASSAAVRVLTF; DNA: TGTGCCAGCAGCGCGGCCGTGAGAGTCCTGACTTTC
D: TRBD1; V: TRBV19; J: TRBJ2-2; size: NA; CDR3: CASSPWTGENTGELFF; DNA: TGTGCCAGTAGTCCCTGGACAGGGGAGAACACCGGGGAGCTGTTTTTT
D: NA; V: TRBV6-1; J: TRBJ1-1; size: NA; CDR3: CASSRGSISRGNTEAFF; DNA: TGTGCCAGCAGTCGGGGGTCGATTTCCCGGGGGAACACTGAAGCTTTCTTT
D: TRBD1; V: TRBV5-1; J: TRBJ2-3; size: few; CDR3: CASSFRDRGLADTQYF; DNA: TGCGCCAGCAGCTTCCGGGACAGGGGGCTGGCAGATACGCAGTATTTT
D: NA; V: TRBV7-2; J: TRBJ2-3; size: few; CDR3: CASHQDRADTQYF; DNA: TGTGCCAGCCACCAGGACCGGGCGGATACGCAGTATTTT
D: NA; V: TRBV28; J: TRBJ2-7; size: NA; CDR3: CASNAGSYEQYF; DNA: TGTGCCAGCAACGCAGGCTCCTACGAGCAGTACTTC
D: TRBD2; V: TRBV20-1; J: TRBJ2-7; size: once; CDR3: CSARGPSGDYEQYF; DNA: TGCAGTGCTAGAGGCCCTAGCGGGGATTACGAGCAGTACTTC
D: NA; V: TRBV11-2; J: TRBJ2-6; size: many; CDR3: CASSVGVFSGANVLTF; DNA: TGTGCCAGCAGCGTCGGGGTGTTCTCTGGGGCCAACGTCCTGACTTTC
D: TRBD1; V: TRBV12-3/TRBV12-4; J: TRBJ2-7; size: NA; CDR3: CASREGQGFQYEQYF; DNA: TGTGCCAGCAGGGAGGGACAGGGTTTCCAGTACGAGCAGTACTTC
D: TRBD1; V: TRBV18; J: TRBJ1-1; size: few; CDR3: CASSPSDRGATEAFF; DNA: TGTGCCAGCTCACCATCAGACAGGGGAGCAACTGAAGCTTTCTTT
D: TRBD1; V: TRBV6-6; J: TRBJ1-2; size: many; CDR3: CASSRDRAQGGYTF; DNA: TGTGCCAGCAGCCGAGACAGGGCTCAAGGGGGCTACACCTTC
D: TRBD1; V: TRBV30; J: TRBJ2-2; size: few; CDR3: CAWSRDVDRGNTGELFF; DNA: TGTGCCTGGAGTCGGGATGTAGACAGGGGGAACACCGGGGAGCTGTTTTTT
D: NA; V: TRBV30; J: TRBJ1-1; size: many; CDR3: CARNEGPNTEAFF; DNA: TGTGCCCGGAACGAGGGTCCAAACACTGAAGCTTTCTTT
D: TRBD1; V: TRBV4-2; J: TRBJ1-2; size: many; CDR3: CASSQSTGTARFYGYTF; DNA: TGTGCCAGCAGCCAATCTACCGGGACAGCCAGATTCTATGGCTACACCTTC
D: NA; V: TRBV5-1; J: TRBJ1-6; size: few; CDR3: CASSLAGPGSPLHF; DNA: TGCGCCAGCAGCTTGGCAGGGCCGGGATCACCCCTCCACTTT
D: TRBD1; V: TRBV11-3; J: TRBJ2-1; size: NA; CDR3: CASSLGDSSYNEQFF; DNA: TGTGCCAGCAGCTTGGGGGACAGCTCCTACAATGAGCAGTTCTTC
D: NA; V: TRBV29-1; J: TRBJ2-3; size: few; CDR3: CSVERTASTDTQYF; DNA: TGCAGCGTTGAGCGGACGGCTAGCACAGATACGCAGTATTTT
D: NA; V: TRBV4-3; J: TRBJ2-5; size: few; CDR3: CASSQDLVGGGETQYF; DNA: TGCGCCAGCAGCCAAGATCTCGTCGGGGGTGGGGAGACCCAGTACTTC
D: TRBD1; V: TRBV29-1; J: TRBJ1-5; size: few; CDR3: CSVSRDREREPQHF; DNA: TGCAGCGTCTCACGGGACAGGGAAAGGGAGCCCCAGCATTTT
D: NA; V: TRBV29-1; J: TRBJ2-1; size: many; CDR3: CSVDHNEQFF; DNA: TGCAGCGTTGATCACAATGAGCAGTTCTTC
D: TRBD1; V: TRBV5-1; J: TRBJ2-4; size: many; CDR3: CASSWDLGDRGRNIQYF; DNA: TGCGCCAGCAGCTGGGACTTAGGGGACAGGGGAAGGAACATTCAGTACTTC
D: NA; V: TRBV18; J: TRBJ2-7; size: few; CDR3: CASSPLSHRAIEQYF; DNA: TGTGCCAGCTCACCACTCTCCCACAGGGCGATCGAGCAGTACTTC
D: NA; V: TRBV11-2; J: TRBJ1-6; size: NA; CDR3: CASSQMNSPLHF; DNA: TGTGCCAGCAGCCAAATGAATTCACCCCTCCACTTT
D: TRBD1; V: TRBV5-1; J: TRBJ1-1; size: NA; CDR3: CASSLEGQVGTEAFF; DNA: TGCGCCAGCAGCTTGGAGGGACAGGTGGGCACTGAAGCTTTCTTT
D: TRBD1; V: TRBV4-1; J: TRBJ2-7; size: few; CDR3: CASSQGWGPDRSSYEQYF; DNA: TGCGCCAGCAGCCAAGGATGGGGGCCGGACAGGAGCTCCTACGAGCAGTACTTC
D: NA; V: TRBV6-6; J: TRBJ2-1; size: many; CDR3: CASSLGNNEQFF; DNA: TGTGCCAGCAGTTTGGGAAACAATGAGCAGTTCTTC
D: TRBD1; V: TRBV7-6; J: TRBJ1-2; size: many; CDR3: CASGKLTGGYKHGYTF; DNA: TGTGCCAGCGGCAAACTTACAGGGGGGTATAAGCATGGCTACACCTTC
D: NA; V: TRBV7-9; J: TRBJ1-1; size: few; CDR3: CASSLWGDPNTEAFF; DNA: TGTGCCAGCAGCTTGTGGGGGGACCCGAACACTGAAGCTTTCTTT
D: TRBD1; V: TRBV12-3/TRBV12-4; J: TRBJ1-1; size: many; CDR3: CASSHYGQGGMNTEAFF; DNA: TGTGCCAGCAGTCACTACGGACAGGGGGGAATGAACACTGAAGCTTTCTTT
D: NA; V: TRBV30; J: TRBJ2-3; size: NA; CDR3: CAWSRGGGPSSDTQYF; DNA: TGTGCCTGGAGTCGAGGTGGAGGGCCTTCCTCAGATACGCAGTATTTT
D: TRBD2; V: TRBV4-3; J: TRBJ2-3; size: many; CDR3: CASSHASGGTDTQYF; DNA: TGCGCCAGCAGCCACGCTAGCGGGGGCACAGATACGCAGTATTTT
D: NA; V: TRBV2; J: TRBJ2-7; size: many; CDR3: CASGVRDTSYEQYF; DNA: TGTGCCAGCGGGGTCCGGGACACCTCCTACGAGCAGTACTTC
D: TRBD2; V: TRBV12-3/TRBV12-4; J: TRBJ2-1; size: many; CDR3: CASSLYSGGSEQFF; DNA: TGTGCCAGCAGCCTCTATTCGGGGGGGAGTGAGCAGTTCTTC